This TCR beta chain was sequenced for a study of blood T cell repertoires in COVID-19. Study-level background: The United States, Italy and Spain provided the acute and convalescent COVID-19 samples. In each case, the material was cDNA or gDNA derived from T cells, B-cell-depleted T cells, or PBMCs.

Original analysis: Reference gene primer amplification yielded estimated nucleated cell counts. Method: immunoSEQ multiplex PCR; TCRdb's copy keeps in-frame clones and lacks some. V, J and clone size are those of that table, while D and trimming were read from the DNA. The sample includes about 160,000 clones, approximately 81% of them seen just once. Participants reported their clinical history, and cohort assignment relied on those reports. This CDR3 contains 16 residues. Germline V gene data show CDR1 as KGHDR and CDR2 as SFDVKD. Trimming at V came to 4 bases and at J to 1 base, leaving 5 bases not matched to a gene.

The V call is TRBV24-1, the J call TRBJ2-1; 8 bases align to TRBD2. Sequenced input: PBMCs or T cells enriched from blood (not recorded which). The clonotype was recovered from a middle-aged woman with acute COVID-19. This chain's CDR3 is CATSETGGASYNEQFF. CDR3 sequence (DNA): TGTGCCACCAGTGAAACGGGAGGGGCTTCCTACAATGAGCAGTTCTTC.